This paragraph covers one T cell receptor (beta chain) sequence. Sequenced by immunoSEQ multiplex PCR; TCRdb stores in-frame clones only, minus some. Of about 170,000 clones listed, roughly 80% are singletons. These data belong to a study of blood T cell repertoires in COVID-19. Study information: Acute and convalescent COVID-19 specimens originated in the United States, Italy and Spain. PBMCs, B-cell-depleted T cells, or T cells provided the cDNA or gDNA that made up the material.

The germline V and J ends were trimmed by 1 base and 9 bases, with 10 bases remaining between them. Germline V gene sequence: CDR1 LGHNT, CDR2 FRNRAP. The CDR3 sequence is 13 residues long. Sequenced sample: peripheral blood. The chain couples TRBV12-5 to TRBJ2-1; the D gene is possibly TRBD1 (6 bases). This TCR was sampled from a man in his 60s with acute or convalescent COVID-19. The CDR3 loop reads CASGLELGGEQFF. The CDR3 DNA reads TGTGCTAGTGGTTTGGAATTAGGGGGTGAGCAGTTCTTC. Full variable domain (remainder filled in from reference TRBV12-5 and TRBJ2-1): DARVTQTPRHKVTEMGQEVTMRCQPILGHNTVFWYRQTMMQGLELLAYFRNRAPLDDSGMPKDRFSAEMPDATLATLKIQPSEPRDSAVYFCASGLELGGEQFFGPGTRLTVL.